This T cell receptor (beta chain) was documented in a study of blood T cell repertoires in COVID-19. Study in general: Some COVID-19 samples were acute and others convalescent; all came from the United States, Italy and Spain. T cells, B-cell-depleted T cells, or PBMCs provided the cDNA or gDNA that served as material.

The study recruited people aged roughly 18 to 100 years across more than 20 US areas. Clinical history as reported by participants underpinned cohort assignment. Clones were sequenced by immunoSEQ multiplex PCR, and TCRdb holds only the in-frame ones, with some missing. The sample lists 400,000 to 550,000 clones, 87% occurring once. Germline V gives CDR1 MGHDK, CDR2 SYGVNS. J was trimmed by 7 bases and V by 2 bases; bases with no gene match: 8. CDR3 length equals 16 residues. The TCR was taken from a woman under 30 with acute COVID-19. The chain links TRBV25-1 to TRBJ1-6; TRBD1 matches 7 bases. Sequenced input: PBMCs or T cells enriched from blood (not recorded which). CDR3 sequence: CASSEATTGRNSPLHF. The CDR3 bases are TGTGCCAGCAGTGAAGCCACGACAGGGAGGAATTCACCCCTCCACTTT.